The following is a T cell receptor beta chain sequence with its context. This clone was found once. It lacks a known antigen. No base qualities exist here, and no much larger clone lies one base off it. The immunoSEQ Assay, a bias-controlled multiplex PCR, was used to amplify TCRbeta CDR3 regions from genomic DNA. As for the original processing: The number of nucleated cells in each sample was estimated by amplification of reference gene primers within the assay. Sequence reads were collapsed and filtered to measure the absolute abundance of every unique TCRbeta CDR3 rearrangement. For each sample, productive Simpson clonality was calculated as the square root of Simpson's diversity index over productive rearrangements. TCRdb stores this immuneACCESS table with in-frame sequences only. Part of the clones is absent; in the studies checked, under half of the shortfall reflects unresolved V genes, and no reason is known for the rest. V and J calls and clone size follow that table, whereas D and trimming were derived from the DNA. Recorded for this sample are 55,000 to 80,000 clones; about 81% of them occurred a single time. Clones ranked in the top ten supply 9.2% of the sample.

Per the germline V gene, SGHDT is the CDR1 and YYEEEE is the CDR2. Relative to germline, V is missing 0 bases and J is missing 5 bases, with 6 bases of the junction outside any gene match. There are 15 amino acids in the CDR3, from cysteine to phenylalanine inclusive. Only the CDR3 portion is preserved as DNA: 45 bases, with reading frame beginning at the first base. The collaborating institutions used their own protocols to collect whole blood in K2EDTA tubes. For TCRbeta analysis, collaborator samples were shipped as frozen whole blood, as isolated PBMCs, or as DNA extracted from either sample type. The sample is drawn from a study of blood T cell repertoires in COVID-19 (dated by TCRdb to 2020 to 2021). Regarding the study in general: The collaborator samples originated in the United States, Italy and Spain and spanned the acute and convalescent phases of COVID-19. The samples were drawn from the first 160 participants of the ongoing ImmuneRACE study and from 950 to 1,500 subjects provided by 6 global collaborators. The sample metadata nearly always contained a de-identified subject ID, COVID-19 status, age in years and sex. The material from the prospective study consisted of cDNA or gDNA derived from T cells, B-cell-depleted T cells, or PBMCs. Where HLA class I and class II types were available, the types were taken from metadata supplied by the sample provider, not from assay-based typing. The dataset comprised deeply sampled blood TCRbeta repertoires from subjects exposed to, actively infected with, or recovered from COVID-19. The repertoires were made available in a free public database intended to serve as a resource for research on the immune response to SARS-CoV-2. Summary of the overall study and its limitations: The quantity of clinical and demographic metadata differed by source and by participant and was supplied without curation.

The chain links TRBV5-6 with TRBJ1-1; 8 bases in the junction line up with TRBD1. The origin of this receptor is a human donor in a cohort sampled during active COVID-19. Sequenced material: peripheral blood. The sequenced DNA: TGTGCCAGCAGCTTGGCCCCGACAGGGGCAACTGAAGCTTTCTTT. Translated, it gives CASSLAPTGATEAFF.